The 31 T cell receptor beta chains given below trace back to one sample, sequenced in a study of identical twins. TCRdb independently ran MiXCR on the 5' RACE reads; one entry per CDR3 protein. The table records 470,000 or so distinct CDR3 sequences, 24% of them present only once. The data also belong to a second study, concerning T cells expressing NK-cell markers.

Sequencing was performed on CD4+ T cells sorted from blood. Receptors were obtained from a woman aged 18-29 years in good health.

At least ten counts were recorded for this clonotype. The chain employs TRBV29-1 and TRBJ1-3, with TRBD1 matching over 9 bases. The CDR3 covers 14 residues. Trimming at V came to 5 bases and at J to 3 bases, leaving 5 bases not matched to a gene. Per germline, CDR1 SQVTM and CDR2 ANQGSEA. DNA of the CDR3: TGCAGCGTTTGGGACAGGGCCGGTGGAAACACCATATATTTT. This encodes CSVWDRAGGNTIYF.

This clonotype was seen ten or more times. This chain links TRBV29-1 with TRBJ1-1; 8 bases line up with TRBD1. The CDR3 loop spans 14 amino acids. CDR1 SQVTM and CDR2 ANQGSEA come from the germline V gene. The V gene end was trimmed by 7 bases and the J gene end by 1 base; junction bases not matched to a gene: 8. The chain's CDR3 is CSARTGTANTEAFF. CDR3 coding DNA: TGCAGCGCTCGGACAGGGACGGCGAACACTGAAGCTTTCTTT. Complete variable domain (other parts from reference TRBV29-1 and TRBJ1-1): SAVISQKPSRDICQRGTSLTIQCQVDSQVTMMFWYRQQPGQSLTLIATANQGSEATYESGFVIDKFPISRPNLTFSTLTVSNMSPEDSSIYLCSARTGTANTEAFFGQGTRLTVV.

This clonotype was counted a few times. The chain recombines TRBV7-9 with TRBJ2-7; tentatively, D is TRBD2 (6 bases). Germline V CDR1 and CDR2: SEHNR, FQNEAQ (reference sequence). This CDR3 is built from 15 residues. V was trimmed by 6 bases and J by 3 bases, leaving 18 bases between them. The CDR3, as DNA: TGTGCCAGCAGGCCAGCGGGTAACCGATACTACGAGCAGTACTTC. Its translation: CASRPAGNRYYEQYF. Based on the CDR3 plus reference TRBV7-9 and TRBJ2-7, the full variable domain is DTGVSQNPRHKITKRGQNVTFRCDPISEHNRLYWYRQTLGQGPEFLTYFQNEAQLEKSRLLSDRFSAERPKGSFSTLEIQRTEQGDSAMYLCASRPAGNRYYEQYFGPGTRLTVT.

The gene calls are TRBV12-3 or TRBV12-4 and TRBJ1-1; tentatively, D is TRBD1 (6 bases). The ends were cut back, 7 bases at V and 2 bases at J, with 17 bases in the middle. The CDR3 totals 15 residues. DNA of the CDR3: TGTGCCAGCATCATGGGGGGGGCTGTAAACACTGAAGCTTTCTTT. Its protein is CASIMGGAVNTEAFF.

This chain uses TRBV20-1 with TRBJ2-1; possibly TRBD1 for D (5 bases). Trimming took 0 bases from V and 3 from J, leaving 12 bases between them. Germline V gives CDR1 DFQATT, CDR2 SNEGSKA (reference sequence). The CDR3 spans 15 residues. The CDR3 DNA is TGCAGTGCTAGAGAATGGGGCGCCGGCTACAATGAGCAGTTCTTC. Translating gives CSAREWGAGYNEQFF.

This clonotype was picked up a small number of times. The V and J genes are TRBV12-3 or TRBV12-4 and TRBJ1-1; 7 positions agree with TRBD1. The V gene end was trimmed by 7 bases and the J gene end by 0 bases; junction bases not matched to a gene: 5. The CDR3 totals 14 residues. The CDR3 region has the DNA TGTGCCAGCACCAGGGGGACCCTGAACACTGAAGCTTTCTTT. It specifies CASTRGTLNTEAFF.

This clonotype was found a few times. The chain is built from TRBV5-6 and TRBJ2-1, with D possibly called TRBD1 or TRBD2 (6 bases each). The CDR3 consists of 17 residues. Trimming took off 4 bases at V and 8 bases at J, with 25 bases between the two ends. CDR1 and CDR2 from the germline V gene are SGHDT and YYEEEE. This CDR3 reads CASSPLGGLASFDEQFF. The CDR3 bases are TGTGCCAGCAGCCCACTGGGGGGCCTGGCCTCATTTGATGAGCAGTTCTTC. Filled out from reference TRBV5-6 and TRBJ2-1, the complete variable domain reads DAGVTQSPTHLIKTRGQQVTLRCSPKSGHDTVSWYQQALGQGPQFIFQYYEEEERQRGNFPDRFSGHQFPNYSSELNVNALLLGDSALYLCASSPLGGLASFDEQFFGPGTRLTVL.

This chain joins TRBV10-2 and TRBJ2-1, with 11 nucleotides matching TRBD2. The ends lost 6 bases at V and 7 bases at J; junction bases unmatched: 2. The CDR3 is 13 residues long. Germline V gene lookup returns CDR1 WSHSY and CDR2 SAAADI. The chain's CDR3 is CASRLAGGNEQFF. In nucleotides, the CDR3 is TGCGCCAGCAGGTTAGCGGGAGGGAATGAGCAGTTCTTC.

The genes are TRBV6-4 and TRBJ2-5; D not certain. The germline V gene has CDR1 MRHNA and CDR2 SNTAGT. The V end lost 3 bases, the J end lost 5 bases, and 10 bases lay between the germline ends. The CDR3 extends over 13 amino acids. The CDR3 region has the DNA TGTGCCAGCAGTGAATTGGGGAAGGAGACCCAGTACTTC. Its translation is CASSELGKETQYF.

The chain combines TRBV5-1 with TRBJ1-2; the D gene is possibly TRBD1 (5 bases). The CDR3 is made up of 15 amino acids. Trimming took off 0 bases at V and 2 bases at J, with 11 bases between the two ends. The germline CDR1 and CDR2 sequences are SGHRS and YFSETQ. CDR3 residues: CASSLALGLNYGYTF. CDR3 sequence (DNA): TGCGCCAGCAGCTTGGCTCTGGGACTCAACTATGGCTACACCTTC.

V usage is TRBV29-1 and J usage is TRBJ2-5; D not certain. This CDR3 has 13 amino acids. Trimming took 5 bases from V and 5 from J, leaving 15 bases between them. The germline CDR1 and CDR2 sequences are SQVTM and ANQGSEA. CDR3 in amino acids: CSVNHQDGETQYF. CDR3 sequence (DNA): TGCAGCGTTAATCATCAGGATGGGGAGACCCAGTACTTC.

This clonotype appeared once. The chain uses TRBV12-3 or TRBV12-4 and TRBJ2-5; a possible D gene is TRBD2 (6 bases). This CDR3 contains 14 residues. Trimming removed 4 bases from V and 5 bases from J, with 14 bases in between. CDR3 protein: CASSSRGTEETQYF. The CDR3 DNA is TGTGCCAGCAGTTCTCGCGGGACTGAGGAGACCCAGTACTTC.

This clonotype was seen only a few times. The chain has TRBV7-2 and TRBJ2-1; 7 bases map to TRBD1. Germline loops: CDR1 SGHTA, CDR2 FQGNSA. The ends lost 6 bases at V and 2 bases at J; junction bases unmatched: 10. The CDR3 has 16 residues. In DNA form, the CDR3 reads TGTGCCAGCAGTTTAAACCGGGACAGCACCTACAATGAGCAGTTCTTC. This sequence encodes CASSLNRDSTYNEQFF.

V gene TRBV7-3 combines with J gene TRBJ2-3, with TRBD1 identical over 11 bases. This CDR3 comprises 16 residues. Germline trimming cut 5 bases from V and 4 bases from J; bases unmatched to any gene: 8. Germline-derived CDR1 and CDR2 are SGHTA and FQGTGA. In nucleotides, the CDR3 is TGTGCCAGCAGCCCGACAGGGACAGGGGGAGCAGATACGCAGTATTTT. Translated: CASSPTGTGGADTQYF.

V usage is TRBV5-1 and J usage is TRBJ2-5; a possible D gene is TRBD1 (6 bases). Trimming shortened V by 0 bases and J by 0 bases, and 18 bases separated the two germline ends. Looked up from germline, CDR1 is SGHRS and CDR2 is YFSETQ. CDR3 length: 18 residues. The CDR3 nucleotides read TGCGCCAGCAGCTTGGCCGTCAGGGGCCGACCGTACCAAGAGACCCAGTACTTC. Its protein is CASSLAVRGRPYQETQYF.

The chain recombines TRBV12-3 or TRBV12-4 with TRBJ1-6; no clear D gene. Trimming took off 6 bases at V and 11 bases at J, with 14 bases between the two ends. CDR3 size: 13 residues. The CDR3 spells CASRALLRTPLHF. As DNA, the CDR3 is TGTGCCAGCAGGGCCCTTCTACGGACACCCCTCCACTTT.

This clonotype has a handful of counts. The rearrangement links TRBV4-3 to TRBJ2-5, with 9 bases aligning to TRBD1. The ends lost 6 bases at V and 1 base at J; junction bases unmatched: 3. CDR1 is LGHNA and CDR2 is YSLEER in the germline V gene. This CDR3 has 14 residues. CDR3 loop: CASSSTGGQETQYF. CDR3 sequence (DNA): TGCGCCAGCAGTTCGACAGGGGGCCAAGAGACCCAGTACTTC.

The V call is TRBV10-3, the J call TRBJ2-7, with D hard to call. Germline V lookup: CDR1 ENHRY, CDR2 SYGVKD. The CDR3 has 13 residues. V was cut by 7 bases and J by 5 bases, with 15 bases left in between. The CDR3 loop reads CAINENKRDEQYF. The CDR3 coding sequence is TGTGCCATCAACGAGAATAAAAGGGACGAGCAGTACTTC.

Ten or more counts support this clonotype. This chain links TRBV10-3 with TRBJ2-3; 11 positions match TRBD2. Germline V gene lookup returns CDR1 ENHRY and CDR2 SYGVKD. J lost 6 bases, V lost 4 bases, and 3 bases had no gene match. This CDR3 is 14 amino acids long. This CDR3 is CAISGTSGGDTQYF. As DNA, the CDR3 is TGTGCCATCAGTGGAACTAGCGGGGGTGATACGCAGTATTTT.

This chain connects TRBV3-1 to TRBJ2-7; TRBD1 or TRBD2 may be the D gene (6 bases each). This CDR3 contains 15 residues. Trimming pared 4 bases from V and 3 bases from J, leaving 16 bases between. Germline CDR1 reads LGHDT; CDR2 reads YNNKEL (reference sequence). The CDR3 loop reads CASSPRRGTIYEQYF. As DNA, the CDR3 is TGTGCCAGCAGCCCAAGGCGCGGGACAATCTACGAGCAGTACTTC.

There are a few counts of this clonotype. This chain joins TRBV29-1 and TRBJ2-2; 11 bases map to TRBD2. J gave up 7 bases and V 6 bases, and 13 bases lay outside the gene matches. Per germline, CDR1 SQVTM and CDR2 ANQGSEA. This CDR3 has 16 residues. CDR3 sequence reads: CSVDFSGGAEIGELFF. CDR3 DNA: TGCAGCGTCGATTTTAGCGGGGGGGCCGAGATCGGGGAGCTGTTTTTT.

At least ten counts were recorded for this clonotype. J is TRBJ2-5 and V is TRBV12-3 or TRBV12-4; D unresolved. The V and J ends lost 2 bases and 5 bases respectively, with 12 bases between them. The length of the CDR3 is 14 residues. As DNA, the CDR3 is TGTGCCAGCAGTTTATCCGCCCAGCAGGAGACCCAGTACTTC. This sequence encodes CASSLSAQQETQYF.

The chain joins TRBV28 to TRBJ2-7, with D possibly matching TRBD2 (7 bases). The CDR3 totals 13 residues. Germline CDR1 and CDR2: MDHEN and SYDVKM. The V gene lost 7 bases and the J gene lost 0 bases, with 10 bases spanning the gap. The CDR3 reads CASKGGGSYEQYF. CDR3 bases: TGTGCCAGCAAGGGGGGGGGCTCCTACGAGCAGTACTTC. The entire variable domain, with the rest obtained from reference TRBV28 and TRBJ2-7, is as follows: DVKVTQSSRYLVKRTGEKVFLECVQDMDHENMFWYRQDPGLGLRLIYFSYDVKMKEKGDIPEGYSVSREKKERFSLILESASTNQTSMYLCASKGGGSYEQYFGPGTRLTVT.

This chain uses TRBV7-3 with TRBJ2-5; 14 nucleotides align to TRBD2. The CDR3 loop spans 21 amino acids. The V gene end was trimmed by 0 bases and the J gene end by 7 bases; junction bases not matched to a gene: 19. Germline assignment: CDR1 SGHTA and CDR2 FQGTGA. The CDR3 spells CASSLTRPRTSGGFVWGTQYF. The CDR3 DNA reads TGTGCCAGCAGCTTAACCCGCCCTCGGACTAGCGGGGGGTTCGTCTGGGGGACCCAGTACTTC.

This clonotype was seen more than once but under ten times. The V call is TRBV7-9, the J call TRBJ1-5; D remains ambiguous. V lost 1 base and J 6 bases, leaving 10 bases between the germline ends. This CDR3 is 14 amino acids long. From germline, CDR1 is SEHNR and CDR2 FQNEAQ (reference sequence). CDR3 in amino acids: CASSLGSRGQPQHF. In nucleotides, the CDR3 is TGTGCCAGCAGCTTAGGCTCCCGGGGTCAGCCCCAGCATTTT. Using reference TRBV7-9 and TRBJ1-5 for the parts outside the CDR3, the full variable domain is DTGVSQNPRHKITKRGQNVTFRCDPISEHNRLYWYRQTLGQGPEFLTYFQNEAQLEKSRLLSDRFSAERPKGSFSTLEIQRTEQGDSAMYLCASSLGSRGQPQHFGDGTRLSIL.

The chain is built from TRBV7-2 and TRBJ2-2, with D tentatively TRBD1 or TRBD2 (5 bases each). CDR1 and CDR2 from the germline V gene are SGHTA and FQGNSA. The CDR3 runs 17 residues. With 3 bases removed from V and 5 bases from J, the gap between germline ends came to 19 bases. The DNA for the CDR3 is TGTGCCAGCAGCTTCGGCGGGCTTCAGGGTCGGACCGGGGAGCTGTTTTTT. It yields the protein CASSFGGLQGRTGELFF.

V usage is TRBV6-6 and J usage is TRBJ1-2, with D unclear. The germline gives CDR1 MNHNY, CDR2 SVGAGI (reference sequence). The CDR3 is 12 amino acids. Trimming pared 8 bases from V and 2 bases from J, leaving 9 bases between. Here the CDR3 DNA reads TGTGCCAGCGGTTCGTGGAACTATGGCTACACCTTC. It yields the protein CASGSWNYGYTF.

Judged by abundance, this clonotype is medium-sized. V usage is TRBV10-3 and J usage is TRBJ2-3; 7 bases map to TRBD1. CDR3 size: 15 residues. The trim removed 0 bases at V and 6 bases at J, leaving 6 bases unmatched. Germline V gives CDR1 ENHRY, CDR2 SYGVKD. CDR3: CAISESDRAFDTQYF. DNA of the CDR3: TGTGCCATCAGTGAGTCCGACAGGGCTTTTGATACGCAGTATTTT.

As DNA, the CDR3 is TGTGCCAGCAGGTCGGCTGGTGGGGCCAACGTCCTGACTTTC. Protein: CASRSAGGANVLTF. V and J are TRBV6-2 or TRBV6-3 and TRBJ2-6; no reliable D call. This CDR3 has 14 amino acids. The V end was cut by 6 bases, the J end by 3 bases, with 9 bases between. In germline, CDR1 is MNHEY, CDR2 SVGEGT.

The genes are TRBV24-1 and TRBJ2-4; D may be TRBD1 (5 bases). This CDR3 has 16 amino acids. Germline CDR1 is KGHDR and CDR2 is SFDVKD. V was cut by 3 bases and J by 4 bases, with 15 bases left in between. CDR3 sequence reads: CATSDPSGQPKNIQYF. CDR3 DNA: TGTGCCACCAGTGATCCCTCCGGACAACCAAAAAACATTCAGTACTTC.

The chain carries TRBV10-3 and TRBJ2-2; tentatively, D is TRBD1 or TRBD2 (6 bases each). CDR3 length: 15 amino acids. The germline CDR1 and CDR2 sequences are ENHRY and SYGVKD. V was trimmed by 4 bases and J by 5 bases, leaving 14 bases between them. CDR3 bases: TGTGCCATCAGTGGAGGCGGAGGGGGGACCGGGGAGCTGTTTTTT. Encoded protein: CAISGGGGGTGELFF.